Reported below is one T cell receptor beta chain. The sample originates from a study of blood T cell repertoires in COVID-19. The data were produced by immunoSEQ multiplex PCR, yet TCRdb's version contains in-frame clones alone and is incomplete. The sample shows around 140,000 clones, roughly 79% of them seen only once. Individuals drawn from under 30 US areas were roughly 18 to 95 years old. V trimming: 0 bases; J trimming: 9 bases; junction bases outside the gene matches: 17. CDR3 length: 18 residues. CDR1 is MNHEY and CDR2 is SMNVEV in the germline V gene (reference sequence). The sequenced material came from PBMCs or T cells enriched from blood (not recorded which). The rearrangement links TRBV27 to TRBJ1-5; 7 nucleotides align to TRBD1. This clonotype was obtained from a woman in her forties or fifties who had recovered from COVID-19. The CDR3 sequence is CASSLSARWAGGRMPQHF. The CDR3 region has the DNA TGTGCCAGCAGTTTATCCGCAAGATGGGCAGGGGGGAGAATGCCCCAGCATTTT.